The T cell receptor beta chain described here comes from a study of radiation and T cells in renal cell carcinoma. As to this clone: Antigen: not known.

V dropped 2 bases and J dropped 7 bases, with 18 bases sitting between them. The CDR3 loop spans 16 amino acids. Overall study findings and caveats: Pretreatment tumor biopsies were lacking, so baseline clonotypes are unknown.

Sequencing was performed with immunoSEQ multiplex PCR; in TCRdb, only in-frame clones are kept and a portion is missing. The sample records about 40,000 clones, about 82% being singletons. The time point denotes: blood 4 weeks post-SBRT, at nephrectomy. Stated treatment: 15 Gy SBRT to primary tumor, nephrectomy 4 weeks later. Nephrectomy followed 15 Gy stereotactic body radiation by 4 weeks. This renal cell carcinoma was of the clear cell type. The starting material was blood, obtained from a patient whose treatment included radiotherapy and nephrectomy. This TCR was sampled from a woman in her sixties or seventies with renal cell carcinoma. The rearrangement joins TRBV23-1 to TRBJ2-1; maybe TRBD1 (5 bases). TRBV23-1 is classed as an ORF, of uncertain function. This CDR3 is CASSQNRTLKRNEQFF. The CDR3 bases are TGCGCCAGCAGTCAAAATAGGACATTGAAACGAAATGAGCAGTTCTTC.